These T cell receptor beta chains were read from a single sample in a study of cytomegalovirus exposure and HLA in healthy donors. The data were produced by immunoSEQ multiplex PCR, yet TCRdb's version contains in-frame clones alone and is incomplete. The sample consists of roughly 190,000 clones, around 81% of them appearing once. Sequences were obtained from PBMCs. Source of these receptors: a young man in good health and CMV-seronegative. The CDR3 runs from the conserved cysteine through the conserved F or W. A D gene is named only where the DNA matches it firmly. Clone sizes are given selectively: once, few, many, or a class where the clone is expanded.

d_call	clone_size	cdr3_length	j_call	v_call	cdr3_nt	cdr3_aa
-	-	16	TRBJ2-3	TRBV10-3	TGTGCCACCGCGTTGGGGCGGACACAAAACACAGATACGCAGTATTTT	CATALGRTQNTDTQYF
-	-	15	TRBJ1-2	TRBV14	TGTGCCAGCAGCCCATTCTCAGGGAATGACTATGGCTACACCTTC	CASSPFSGNDYGYTF
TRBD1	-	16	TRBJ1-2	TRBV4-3	TGCGCCAGCAGCCAATCCCCGACAGGGTCTGACTATGGCTACACCTTC	CASSQSPTGSDYGYTF
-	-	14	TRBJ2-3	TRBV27	TGTGCCAGCAGCCCCGGGGGTAGCACAGATACGCAGTATTTT	CASSPGGSTDTQYF
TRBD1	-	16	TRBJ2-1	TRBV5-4	TGTGCCAGCAGCAGACCAGGGGGTATCTCCTACAATGAGCAGTTCTTC	CASSRPGGISYNEQFF
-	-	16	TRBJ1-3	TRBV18	TGTGCCAGCTCACTGTCGGGGGACGACTCTGGAAACACCATATATTTT	CASSLSGDDSGNTIYF
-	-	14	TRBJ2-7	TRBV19	TGTGCCAGTAGTATAGGACCCACAGCAAGGGAGCAGTACTTC	CASSIGPTAREQYF
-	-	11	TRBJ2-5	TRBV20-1	TGCAGTGCTCCCTACCCAGAGACCCAGTACTTC	CSAPYPETQYF
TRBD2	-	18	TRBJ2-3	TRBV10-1	TGCGCCACAAAATCCTCTTGGACTAGCGGGAGGGTCACAGATACGCAGTATTTT	CATKSSWTSGRVTDTQYF
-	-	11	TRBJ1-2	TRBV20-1	TGCAGTGCCTTGTTGAACTATGGCTACACCTTC	CSALLNYGYTF
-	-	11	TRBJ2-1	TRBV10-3	TGTGCCATCAGTGGGGGAGGTGAGCAGTTCTTC	CAISGGGEQFF
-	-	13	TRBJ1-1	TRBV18	TGTGCCAGCTCACCATCTCGGACTAATGAAGCTTTCTTT	CASSPSRTNEAFF
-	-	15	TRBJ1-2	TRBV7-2	TGTGCCAGCAGCTCTGGACAGACGAGGGGAGCCGGCTACACCTTC	CASSSGQTRGAGYTF
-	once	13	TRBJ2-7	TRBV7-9	TGTGCCAGCAGCTTAGGTTCTAGTCGCGAGCAGTACTTC	CASSLGSSREQYF
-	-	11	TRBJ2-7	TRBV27	TGTGCCAGCAGACAGGGATCCGAGCAGTACTTC	CASRQGSEQYF